The 24 T cell receptor beta chains presented below share a single source sample, sequenced in a study of shared clonotypes between healthy human individuals. Clones were read by immunoSEQ multiplex PCR, and TCRdb kept only the in-frame ones, dropping some. The data contain some 480,000 clones, about 80% of them singletons. Sequences were obtained from PBMCs. These receptors all come from a woman in her forties in good health. Some clones in this sample may be carry-over from other donors' samples.

The V and J genes are TRBV10-3 and TRBJ1-2, with D unresolved. The CDR3 loop spans 16 amino acids. Germline V gene sequence: CDR1 ENHRY, CDR2 SYGVKD. Trimming stripped 7 bases from V and 9 bases from J, with 27 bases between. The CDR3: CAIKGLHEGFFVRYTF. In nucleotides, the CDR3 is TGTGCCATCAAAGGACTCCACGAGGGATTTTTTGTTCGCTACACCTTC.

V and J are TRBV28 and TRBJ1-2, with 7 bases lining up with TRBD1. V was pared by 7 bases and J by 8 bases, with 7 bases of the junction left unmatched. From germline, CDR1 is MDHEN and CDR2 SYDVKM. The CDR3 is 12 residues long. CDR3 coding DNA: TGTGCCAGCACCCAGGGGGGTTTCGGCTACACCTTC. It is translated as CASTQGGFGYTF.

The V call is TRBV5-1, the J call TRBJ1-5, with 8 bases that match TRBD1. Per the germline V gene, CDR1 is SGHRS and CDR2 is YFSETQ. CDR3 length: 15 amino acids. Losses at the gene ends were 0 bases for V and 5 bases for J; bases not matched to a gene: 4. CDR3 in DNA: TGCGCCAGCAGCTTGGTGGGACAGGTAGATCAGCCCCAGCATTTT. It yields the protein CASSLVGQVDQPQHF.

This chain uses TRBV5-4 with TRBJ1-2, with TRBD1 matching 9 bases. Germline CDR1 and CDR2: SGHNT and YYREEE (reference sequence). CDR3 size: 13 residues. J lost 5 bases, V lost 4 bases, and 3 bases had no gene match. The CDR3 nucleotides read TGTGCCAGCAGCCAGGGACAGGGATATGGCTACACCTTC. It yields the protein CASSQGQGYGYTF.

The chain carries TRBV7-2 and TRBJ1-2; 7 nucleotides line up with TRBD1. V trimming: 1 base; J trimming: 4 bases; junction bases outside the gene matches: 12. The CDR3 spans 17 residues. Germline CDR1 and CDR2: SGHTA and FQGNSA. This CDR3 reads CASSLVGVGTASYGYTF. The CDR3 DNA follows: TGTGCCAGCAGCTTAGTAGGCGTCGGGACAGCGAGCTATGGCTACACCTTC.

This clone turned up a few times. The chain uses TRBV5-4 and TRBJ1-4; D is ambiguous. V was shortened by 2 bases and J by 7 bases, with 9 bases between the two germline ends. This CDR3 region has 13 residues. The germline CDR1 and CDR2 sequences are SGHNT and YYREEE (reference sequence). As DNA, the CDR3 is TGTGCCAGCAGCTTACGAGGAAGTGAAAAACTGTTTTTT. Its translation is CASSLRGSEKLFF.

This chain connects TRBV7-2 to TRBJ2-7; possibly TRBD2 for D (7 bases). There are 14 residues in the CDR3. V dropped 5 bases and J dropped 5 bases, with 16 bases sitting between them. CDR1 SGHTA and CDR2 FQGNSA come from the germline V gene. The CDR3 reads CASSPGGRGDEQYF. The CDR3 bases are TGTGCCAGCAGCCCTGGAGGGAGGGGGGACGAGCAGTACTTC.

The chain recombines TRBV14 with TRBJ2-2, with D hard to call. The CDR3 sequence is 18 residues long. The germline V gene has CDR1 SGHDN and CDR2 FVKESK. Trimming took off 4 bases at V and 2 bases at J, with 20 bases between the two ends. The CDR3 DNA is TGTGCCAGCAGCCTTGGGCAGGTTAGGCCTTCAAACACCGGGGAGCTGTTTTTT. Amino acids: CASSLGQVRPSNTGELFF.

The chain has TRBV7-8 and TRBJ2-2; D gene uncertain. CDR1 and CDR2 from the germline V gene are SGHVS and FQNEAQ. The CDR3 loop spans 14 amino acids. V was shortened by 7 bases and J by 0 bases, with 9 bases between the two germline ends. The CDR3 sequence is CASTPSPNTGELFF. CDR3 nucleotides: TGTGCCAGCACCCCGTCCCCGAACACCGGGGAGCTGTTTTTT.

V is TRBV11-2 and J is TRBJ2-5; a possible D gene is TRBD2 (6 bases). Trimming removed 7 bases from V and 1 base from J, with 13 bases in between. This CDR3 is 14 amino acids long. The germline V gene encodes CDR1 SGHAT and CDR2 FQNNGV. Written as DNA, the CDR3 is TGTGCCAGCATCGTAACGGGACTCCAAGAGACCCAGTACTTC. Encoded protein: CASIVTGLQETQYF.

As to this clone: The junction does not match germline at one end; this may be a read error. V and J are TRBV6-5 and TRBJ2-7, with TRBD1 identical over 8 bases. The CDR3 length is 14 residues. CDR1 and CDR2 (germline): MNHEY, SVGAGI. Here the CDR3 reads CASSTHRGFYERYF. The CDR3 nucleotides are TGTGCCAGCAGTACCCACAGGGGGTTCTACGAGCGGTACTTC.

This clone was counted only a few times. The rearrangement links TRBV11-2 to TRBJ2-1, with 10 bases fitting TRBD2. This CDR3 is built from 16 residues. The V gene end was trimmed by 1 base and the J gene end by 4 bases; junction bases not matched to a gene: 4. Looked up from germline, CDR1 is SGHAT and CDR2 is FQNNGV. CDR3 residues: CASSLATSGLYNEQFF. The CDR3 DNA reads TGTGCCAGCAGCTTAGCGACTAGCGGGCTATACAATGAGCAGTTCTTC.

The rearrangement links TRBV28 to TRBJ2-1; the D is unclear. Trimming shortened V by 4 bases and J by 9 bases, and 10 bases separated the two germline ends. CDR3 length: 12 residues. Germline V gives CDR1 MDHEN, CDR2 SYDVKM. CDR3 loop: CASSSLDGEQFF. CDR3 DNA: TGTGCCAGCAGTTCCTTAGATGGTGAGCAGTTCTTC.

This clone has just a few counts. The chain recombines TRBV7-2 with TRBJ2-3; D uncertain. CDR3 length: 13 amino acids. The germline CDR1 and CDR2 sequences are SGHTA and FQGNSA. V shed 6 bases and J shed 6 bases, with 13 bases lying between them. The CDR3 is CASSYLDFDTQYF. DNA of the CDR3: TGTGCCAGCAGTTACCTAGATTTCGATACGCAGTATTTT. The variable domain in full, with the rest retrieved from reference TRBV7-2 and TRBJ2-3, is GAGVSQSPSNKVTEKGKDVELRCDPISGHTALYWYRQSLGQGLEFLIYFQGNSAPDKSGLPSDRFSAERTGGSVSTLTIQRTQQEDSAVYLCASSYLDFDTQYFGPGTRLTVL.

This clone was seen a single time. V usage is TRBV15 and J usage is TRBJ2-1; 10 bases are shared with TRBD2. The V and J ends lost 5 bases and 9 bases, in that order; junction bases with no gene match: 13. The CDR3 is 16 amino acids. The germline V gene has CDR1 LNHNV and CDR2 YYDKDF (reference sequence). CDR3 nucleotide sequence: TGTGCCACCAGCCGCGACCGGCTAGCGGGAGAGGTTGAGCAGTTCTTC. This gives the protein CATSRDRLAGEVEQFF.

This clone has just one count. The V gene is TRBV29-1, the J gene TRBJ2-5, with 10 bases identical to TRBD1. With V trimmed by 5 bases and J by 5 bases, 5 bases remained unmatched. The germline CDR1 and CDR2 sequences are SQVTM and ANQGSEA. CDR3 length: 13 amino acids. The CDR3 reads CSVRTGGVETQYF. CDR3 nucleotides: TGCAGCGTTCGGACAGGGGGAGTTGAGACCCAGTACTTC.

As to this clone: The same CDR3 can be traced to other DNA sequences in this sample. V usage is TRBV19 and J usage is TRBJ2-1, with D hard to call. CDR3 size: 13 residues. Trimming stripped 3 bases from V and 5 bases from J, with 8 bases between. Germline V lookup: CDR1 LNHDA, CDR2 SQIVND (reference sequence). The CDR3 nucleotides are TGTGCCAGTAGTATCGGTCAGAACAATGAGCAGTTCTTC. It codes for CASSIGQNNEQFF.

The chain links TRBV28 to TRBJ1-2; D possibly corresponds to TRBD1 (6 bases). Germline V gives CDR1 MDHEN, CDR2 SYDVKM. V gave up 8 bases and J gave up 8 bases, with 15 bases separating them. The CDR3 covers 12 residues. CDR3 DNA: TGTGCCAGCGGGCTGACAGGCCGAGGCTACACCTTC. Protein: CASGLTGRGYTF.

The chain has TRBV18 and TRBJ2-2, with 7 bases that match TRBD1. Unmatched junction bases numbered 5, after V lost 4 bases and J lost 3 bases. The CDR3 runs 15 residues. Germline V CDR1 and CDR2: KGHSH, LQKENI. The CDR3 region has the DNA TGTGCCAGCTCACGCCAAGACAGGGACACCGGGGAGCTGTTTTTT. This encodes CASSRQDRDTGELFF.

The chain uses TRBV15 and TRBJ1-2; 7 nucleotides agree with TRBD1. Trimming at V came to 1 base and at J to 4 bases, leaving 9 bases not matched to a gene. This CDR3 is 16 amino acids long. Germline loops: CDR1 LNHNV, CDR2 YYDKDF (reference sequence). The CDR3 coding sequence is TGTGCCACCAGCAGAGGGAACAGGGGAGAAGGCTATGGCTACACCTTC. This gives the protein CATSRGNRGEGYGYTF.

This chain uses TRBV6-1 with TRBJ2-7; no clear D. The V end was cut by 8 bases, the J end by 2 bases, with 10 bases between. This CDR3 has 12 amino acids. The germline CDR1 and CDR2 sequences are MNHNS and SASEGT. CDR3 sequence reads: CASPSETYEQYF. Here the CDR3 DNA reads TGTGCCAGCCCCTCAGAAACCTACGAGCAGTACTTC.

This sequence joins TRBV6-8 and TRBJ2-7, with TRBD1 as a possible D gene (6 bases). Looked up from germline, CDR1 is MNHGY and CDR2 is SAAAGT. Trimming took 7 bases from V and 0 from J, leaving 19 bases between them. The CDR3 spans 16 residues. This chain's CDR3 is CASTIHRDTSSYEQYF. CDR3 in DNA: TGTGCCAGCACTATCCACCGGGACACTAGCTCCTACGAGCAGTACTTC.

This CDR3 reads CASSLSGGNTEAFF. CDR3 DNA sequence: TGTGCCAGCAGCTTATCTGGGGGGAACACTGAAGCTTTCTTT. The chain is built from TRBV11-2 and TRBJ1-1; D is possibly TRBD1 (5 bases). The germline gives CDR1 SGHAT, CDR2 FQNNGV. The CDR3 contains 14 residues. The germline V and J ends were trimmed by 2 bases and 1 base, with 8 bases remaining between them. Looking up the rest from reference TRBV11-2 and TRBJ1-1 gives the full variable domain: EAGVAQSPRYKIIEKRQSVAFWCNPISGHATLYWYQQILGQGPKLLIQFQNNGVVDDSQLPKDRFSAERLKGVDSTLKIQPAKLEDSAVYLCASSLSGGNTEAFFGQGTRLTVV.

Ten or more counts support this clone. The genes are TRBV19 and TRBJ2-5, with D possibly being TRBD2 (6 bases). Germline CDR1 and CDR2: LNHDA and SQIVND (reference sequence). The CDR3 spans 16 residues. Trimming removed 5 bases at V and 2 bases at J, with 18 bases between. CDR3 in amino acids: CASSLRLDGSQETQYF. The CDR3 DNA sequence: TGTGCCAGTAGTCTCCGATTGGACGGGAGTCAAGAGACCCAGTACTTC.